This T cell receptor (beta chain) was recovered during a study of blood T cells in healthy people across ages. A second roughly 6 to 11 cycle PCR used barcoded and J-beta primers. One entry per CDR3 protein results from TCRdb running MiXCR on the 5' RACE reads. The table has 1.4 million to 1.5 million distinct CDR3 sequences, 42% seen once. CDR1 and CDR2 (germline): MNHEY, SMNVEV (reference sequence). CDR3 size: 13 residues. Around 10 milliliters was the volume of peripheral blood drawn from each donor. Findings and caveats of the study: There were more naive CD4+ cells and higher diversity in long-lived donors than in aged donors. Samples with more naive T cells showed higher observed beta diversity.

This clonotype turned up a few times. Its cognate antigen is unknown. The V gene is TRBV27, the J gene TRBJ2-4, with 7 bases identical to TRBD1. The assigned J gene may be wrong: the sequence end matches TRBJ2-7 better. The sample taken for sequencing was blood. The TCR was taken from a young woman in good health. CDR3 sequence reads: CASSLKTGYEQYF. CDR3 DNA: TGTGCCAGCAGTTTAAAGACAGGGTACGAGCAGTACTTC.